The T cell receptor beta chain described here comes from a study of OX40 agonist ivuxolimab in advanced cancers. Across the whole study: Therapy given before enrollment (anti-PD-1, anti-PD-L1 or anti-CTLA-4) was allowed, and around 44% had some. Whole-study results and caveats: The antigen specificity of the peripheral T cells (those that were expanded) was not determined.

TCRdb's copy holds only in-frame clones and misses some; the assay was immunoSEQ multiplex PCR. The table shows about 90,000 clones, with around 89% occurring only once. A word on this clone: The antigen remains undetermined.

Germline V gene lookup returns CDR1 MDHEN and CDR2 SYDVKM. V was clipped by 2 bases and J by 4 bases; unmatched bases: 8. The CDR3 is made up of 15 amino acids. The sample here was CD4+ or CD8+ T cells sorted from blood, taken in a trial of the OX40 agonist ivuxolimab. V usage is TRBV28 and J usage is TRBJ2-7; 7 positions match TRBD2. The receptor was isolated from an adult with an advanced solid tumor such as melanoma, head and neck, liver or kidney cancer. CDR3 coding DNA: TGTGCCAGCAGTTTAGTGGGAGGGCCAGTATACGAGCAGTACTTC. It translates to CASSLVGGPVYEQYF.